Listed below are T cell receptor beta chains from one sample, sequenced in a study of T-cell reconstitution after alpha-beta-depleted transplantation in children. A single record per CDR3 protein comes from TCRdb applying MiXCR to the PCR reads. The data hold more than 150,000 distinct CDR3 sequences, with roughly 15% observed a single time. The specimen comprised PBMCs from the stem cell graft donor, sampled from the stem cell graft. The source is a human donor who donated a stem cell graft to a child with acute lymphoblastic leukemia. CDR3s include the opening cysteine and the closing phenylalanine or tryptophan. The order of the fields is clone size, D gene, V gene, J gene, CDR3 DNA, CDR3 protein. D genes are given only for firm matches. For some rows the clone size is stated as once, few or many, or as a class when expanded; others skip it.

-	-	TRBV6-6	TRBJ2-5	TGTGCCAGCAGTAACACAGGGACCTGGGAGACCCAGTACTTC	CASSNTGTWETQYF
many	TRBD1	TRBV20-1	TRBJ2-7	TGCAGTGCTCGGACAGGATCCTCCAACGAGCAGTACTTC	CSARTGSSNEQYF
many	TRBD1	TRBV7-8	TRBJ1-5	TGTGCCAGCAGCCCGCACAGGGGGACCCAGCCCCAGCATTTT	CASSPHRGTQPQHF
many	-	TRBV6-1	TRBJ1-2	TGTGCCAGCACCCAGGGAACAGGACGACCTAACTATGGCTACACCTTC	CASTQGTGRPNYGYTF
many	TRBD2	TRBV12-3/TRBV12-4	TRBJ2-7	TGTGCCAGCAGTCCATCGACTAGCGGGAGTATATACGAGCAGTACTTC	CASSPSTSGSIYEQYF
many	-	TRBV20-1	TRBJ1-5	TGCAGTGCTAGAGCCTCCAGGCATAGCAATCAGCCCCAGCATTTT	CSARASRHSNQPQHF
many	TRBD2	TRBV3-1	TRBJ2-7	TGTGCCAGCAGCCAAGGTGTAGCGGGCACCCACTACGAGCAGTACTTC	CASSQGVAGTHYEQYF
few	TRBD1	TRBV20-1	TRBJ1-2	TGCAGTGCTAGAGAGAGGGGCAGGGGGCCAGGTGGCTACACCTTC	CSARERGRGPGGYTF
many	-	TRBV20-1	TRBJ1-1	TGCAGTGCTTCACTCCCAGAAAGAGAAGCTTTCTTT	CSASLPEREAFF
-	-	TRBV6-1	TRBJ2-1	TGTGCCATTCTGAGGGGATATGAGCAGTTCTTC	CAILRGYEQFF
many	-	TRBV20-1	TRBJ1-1	TGCAGTGCTCGCCGACAGAAGCTGAACACTGAAGCTTTCTTT	CSARRQKLNTEAFF
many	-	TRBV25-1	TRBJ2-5	TGTGCCAGCAGTGGATCCAGATCAACCCAGTACTTC	CASSGSRSTQYF
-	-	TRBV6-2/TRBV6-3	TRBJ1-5	TGTGCCAGCAGTTACGAGACAGGAAGCAATCAGCCCCAGCATTTT	CASSYETGSNQPQHF
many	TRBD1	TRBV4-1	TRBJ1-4	TGCGCCAGCAGCCATGGGGACAGGGGGATTGAAAAACTGTTTTTT	CASSHGDRGIEKLFF
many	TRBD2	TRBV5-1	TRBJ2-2	TGCGCCAGCACCCCGGCGGGGGAAGTGTTCGGGGAGCTGTTTTTT	CASTPAGEVFGELFF
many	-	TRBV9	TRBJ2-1	TGTGCCAGCAGCCATACCCCAGGTTATGGCAATGAGCAGTTCTTC	CASSHTPGYGNEQFF
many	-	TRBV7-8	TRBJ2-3	TGTGCCAGCAGCCCCGGGCCAAAAACGGTCGCAGATACGCAGTATTTT	CASSPGPKTVADTQYF
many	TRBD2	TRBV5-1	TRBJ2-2	TGCGCCAGCAGCCCCGAGGTAGCGGGCGACACCGGGGAGCTGTTTTTT	CASSPEVAGDTGELFF
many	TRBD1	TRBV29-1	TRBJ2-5	TGCAGCGCCGGACAGGGTGTCCAAGAGACCCAGTACTTC	CSAGQGVQETQYF
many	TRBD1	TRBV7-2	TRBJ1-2	TGTGCCAGCAGCAGCCGGGACAGGGGATCCGGCTACACCTTC	CASSSRDRGSGYTF
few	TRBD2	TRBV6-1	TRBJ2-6	TGTGCCAGCCGCCCCGGGGGACTATCTGGGGCCAACGTCCTGACTTTC	CASRPGGLSGANVLTF
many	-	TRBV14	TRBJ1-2	TGTGCCAGCAGCCCGCAGGACCGCTATGGCTACACCTTC	CASSPQDRYGYTF